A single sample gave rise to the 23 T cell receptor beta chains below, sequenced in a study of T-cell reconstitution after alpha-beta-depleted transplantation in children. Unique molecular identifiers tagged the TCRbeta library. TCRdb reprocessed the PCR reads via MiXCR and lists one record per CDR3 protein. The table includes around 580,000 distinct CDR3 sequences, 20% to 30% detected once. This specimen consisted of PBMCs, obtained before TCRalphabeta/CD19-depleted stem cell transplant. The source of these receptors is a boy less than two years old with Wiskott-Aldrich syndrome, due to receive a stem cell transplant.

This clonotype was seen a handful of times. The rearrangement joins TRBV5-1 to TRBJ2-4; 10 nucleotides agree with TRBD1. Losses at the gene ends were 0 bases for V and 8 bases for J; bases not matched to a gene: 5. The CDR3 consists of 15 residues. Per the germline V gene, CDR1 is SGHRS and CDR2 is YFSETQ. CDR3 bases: TGCGCCAGCAGCTTGGGGTCCGGGACAGGGGACATTCAGTACTTC. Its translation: CASSLGSGTGDIQYF.

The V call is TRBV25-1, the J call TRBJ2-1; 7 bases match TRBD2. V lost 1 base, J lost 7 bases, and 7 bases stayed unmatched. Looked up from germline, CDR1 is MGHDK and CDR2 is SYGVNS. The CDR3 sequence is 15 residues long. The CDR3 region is CASSESGGSGNEQFF. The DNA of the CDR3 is TGTGCCAGCAGTGAATCGGGCGGGAGCGGAAATGAGCAGTTCTTC.

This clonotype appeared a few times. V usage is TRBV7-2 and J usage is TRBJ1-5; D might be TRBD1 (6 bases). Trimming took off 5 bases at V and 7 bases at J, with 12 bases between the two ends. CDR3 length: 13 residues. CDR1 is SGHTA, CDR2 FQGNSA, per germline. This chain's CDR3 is CASSRDILQPQHF. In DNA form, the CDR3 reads TGTGCCAGCAGCCGGGACATACTCCAGCCCCAGCATTTT.

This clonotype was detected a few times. The CDR3 DNA is TGCGCCAGCAGCGCTAGCGGAGTCTTCTACAATGAGCAGTTCTTC. Its translation: CASSASGVFYNEQFF. V is TRBV5-1 and J is TRBJ2-1; 7 bases are a match to TRBD2. This CDR3 has 15 amino acids. The V and J ends lost 4 bases and 3 bases, in that order; junction bases with no gene match: 7. Germline V CDR1 and CDR2: SGHRS, YFSETQ.

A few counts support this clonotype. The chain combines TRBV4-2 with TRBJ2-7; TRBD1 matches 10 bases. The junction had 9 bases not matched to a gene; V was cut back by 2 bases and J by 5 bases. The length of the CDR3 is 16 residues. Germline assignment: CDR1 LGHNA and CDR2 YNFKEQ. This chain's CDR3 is CASSQPGTGAANEQYF. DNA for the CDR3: TGTGCCAGCAGCCAACCCGGGACAGGGGCGGCCAACGAGCAGTACTTC.

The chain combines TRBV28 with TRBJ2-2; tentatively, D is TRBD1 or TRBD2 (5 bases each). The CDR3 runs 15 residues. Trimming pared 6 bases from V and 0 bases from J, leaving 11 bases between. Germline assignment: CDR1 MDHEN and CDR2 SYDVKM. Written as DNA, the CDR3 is TGTGCCAGCAGGAGGGGCGGGCCGAACACCGGGGAGCTGTTTTTT. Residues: CASRRGGPNTGELFF.

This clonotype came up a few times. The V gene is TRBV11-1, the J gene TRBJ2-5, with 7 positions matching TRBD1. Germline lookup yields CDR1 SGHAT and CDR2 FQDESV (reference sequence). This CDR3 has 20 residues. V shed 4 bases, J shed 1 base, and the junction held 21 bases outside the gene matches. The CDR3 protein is CASSSRPIIAGTVIQETQYF. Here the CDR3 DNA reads TGTGCCAGCAGCTCAAGGCCGATTATCGCCGGGACAGTAATCCAAGAGACCCAGTACTTC.

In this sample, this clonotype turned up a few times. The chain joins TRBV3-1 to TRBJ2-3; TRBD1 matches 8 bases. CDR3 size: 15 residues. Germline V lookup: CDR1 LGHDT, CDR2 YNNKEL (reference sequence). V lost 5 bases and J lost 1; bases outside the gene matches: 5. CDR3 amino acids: CASSDNRGGTDTQYF. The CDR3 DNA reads TGTGCCAGCAGCGACAACAGGGGGGGCACAGATACGCAGTATTTT.

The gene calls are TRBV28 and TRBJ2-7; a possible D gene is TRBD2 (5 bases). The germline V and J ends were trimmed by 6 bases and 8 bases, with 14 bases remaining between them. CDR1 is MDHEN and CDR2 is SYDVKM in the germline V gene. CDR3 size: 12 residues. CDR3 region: CASSRPAGKQYF. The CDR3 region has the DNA TGTGCCAGCAGCCGACCCGCCGGGAAGCAGTACTTC. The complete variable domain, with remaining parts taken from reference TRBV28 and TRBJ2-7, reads DVKVTQSSRYLVKRTGEKVFLECVQDMDHENMFWYRQDPGLGLRLIYFSYDVKMKEKGDIPEGYSVSREKKERFSLILESASTNQTSMYLCASSRPAGKQYFGPGTRLTVT.

For the CDR3, the DNA is TGTGCCAGCAGGAAATTGACGAACACTGAAGCTTTCTTT. Protein: CASRKLTNTEAFF. The chain couples TRBV27 to TRBJ1-1; no reliable D call. The V end was cut by 6 bases, the J end by 1 base, with 9 bases between. The CDR3 is 13 residues long. CDR1 and CDR2 (germline): MNHEY, SMNVEV (reference sequence).

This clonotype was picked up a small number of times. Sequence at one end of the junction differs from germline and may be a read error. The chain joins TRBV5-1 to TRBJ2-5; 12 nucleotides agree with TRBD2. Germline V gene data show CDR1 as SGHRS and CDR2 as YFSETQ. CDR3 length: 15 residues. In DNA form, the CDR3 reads TGTGCCAGCAGCCTAGCGGGAGGGCCGGGGGAGACCCAGTACTTC. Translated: CASSLAGGPGETQYF.

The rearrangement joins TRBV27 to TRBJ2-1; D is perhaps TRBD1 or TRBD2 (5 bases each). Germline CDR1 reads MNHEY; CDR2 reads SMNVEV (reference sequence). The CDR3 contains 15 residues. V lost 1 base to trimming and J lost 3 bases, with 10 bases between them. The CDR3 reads CASSLWGRDYNEQFF. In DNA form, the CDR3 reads TGTGCCAGCAGTTTATGGGGGAGAGACTACAATGAGCAGTTCTTC.

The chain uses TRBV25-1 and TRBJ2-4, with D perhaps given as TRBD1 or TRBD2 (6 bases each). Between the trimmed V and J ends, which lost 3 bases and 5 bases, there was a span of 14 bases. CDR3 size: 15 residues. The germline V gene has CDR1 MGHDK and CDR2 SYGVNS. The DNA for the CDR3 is TGTGCCAGCAGTGAGGCAGCAGGGGAGGAAAACATTCAGTACTTC. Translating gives CASSEAAGEENIQYF.

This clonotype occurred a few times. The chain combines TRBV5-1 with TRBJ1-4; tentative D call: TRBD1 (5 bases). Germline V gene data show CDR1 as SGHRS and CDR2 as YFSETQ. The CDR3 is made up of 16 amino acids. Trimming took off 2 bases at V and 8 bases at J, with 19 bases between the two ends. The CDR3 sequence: CASSFTIGGTVEKLFF. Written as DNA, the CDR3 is TGCGCCAGCAGCTTTACAATCGGGGGAACGGTGGAAAAACTGTTTTTT.

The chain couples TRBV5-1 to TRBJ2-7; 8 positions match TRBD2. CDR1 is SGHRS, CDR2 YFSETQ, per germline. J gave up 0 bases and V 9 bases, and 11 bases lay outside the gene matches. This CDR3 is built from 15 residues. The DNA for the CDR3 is TGCGCCACTTCCCGGGGGGGACGGAACTCCTACGAGCAGTACTTC. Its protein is CATSRGGRNSYEQYF.

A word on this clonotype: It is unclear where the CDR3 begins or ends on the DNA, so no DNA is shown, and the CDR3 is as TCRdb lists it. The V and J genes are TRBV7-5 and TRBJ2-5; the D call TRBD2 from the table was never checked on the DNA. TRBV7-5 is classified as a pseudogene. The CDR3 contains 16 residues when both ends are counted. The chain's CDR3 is CISVSEDRRARDSKYF.

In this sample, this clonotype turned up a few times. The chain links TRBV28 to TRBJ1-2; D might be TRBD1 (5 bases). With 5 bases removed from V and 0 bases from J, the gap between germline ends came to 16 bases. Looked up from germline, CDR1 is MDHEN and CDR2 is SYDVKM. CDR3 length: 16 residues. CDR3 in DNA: TGTGCCAGCAGTCCTACGGGACCGACGGCTAACTATGGCTACACCTTC. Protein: CASSPTGPTANYGYTF.

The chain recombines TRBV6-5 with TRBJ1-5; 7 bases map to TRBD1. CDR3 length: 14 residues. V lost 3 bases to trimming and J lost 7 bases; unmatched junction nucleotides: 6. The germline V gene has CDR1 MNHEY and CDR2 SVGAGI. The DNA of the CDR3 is TGTGCCAGCAGTTATATACAGGGGAACCAGCCCCAGCATTTT. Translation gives CASSYIQGNQPQHF.

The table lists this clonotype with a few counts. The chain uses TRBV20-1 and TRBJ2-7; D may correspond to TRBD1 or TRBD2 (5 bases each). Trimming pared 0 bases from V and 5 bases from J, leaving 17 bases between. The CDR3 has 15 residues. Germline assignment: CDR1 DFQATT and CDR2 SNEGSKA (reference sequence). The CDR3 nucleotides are TGCAGTGCTAGAGATCCGAGGGACCCCGTGGACGAGCAGTACTTC. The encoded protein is CSARDPRDPVDEQYF.

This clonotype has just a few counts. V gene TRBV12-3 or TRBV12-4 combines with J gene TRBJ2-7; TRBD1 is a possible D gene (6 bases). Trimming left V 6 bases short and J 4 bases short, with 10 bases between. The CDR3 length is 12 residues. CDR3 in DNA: TGTGCCAGCAGCCGTAGGGGGTACGAGCAGTACTTC. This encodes CASSRRGYEQYF.

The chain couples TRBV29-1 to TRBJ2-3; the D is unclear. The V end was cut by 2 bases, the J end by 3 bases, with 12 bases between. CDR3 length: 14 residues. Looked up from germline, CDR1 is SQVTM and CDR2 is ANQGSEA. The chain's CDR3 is CSVEPRSATDTQYF. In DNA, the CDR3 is TGCAGCGTTGAACCTCGGTCGGCTACAGATACGCAGTATTTT.

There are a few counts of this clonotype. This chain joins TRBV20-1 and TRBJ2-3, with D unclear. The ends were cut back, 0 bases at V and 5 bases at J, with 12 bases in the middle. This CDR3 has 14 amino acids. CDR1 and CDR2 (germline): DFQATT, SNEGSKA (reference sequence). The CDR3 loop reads CSARDRIARDTQYF. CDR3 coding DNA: TGCAGTGCTAGAGATCGGATAGCTCGAGATACGCAGTATTTT.

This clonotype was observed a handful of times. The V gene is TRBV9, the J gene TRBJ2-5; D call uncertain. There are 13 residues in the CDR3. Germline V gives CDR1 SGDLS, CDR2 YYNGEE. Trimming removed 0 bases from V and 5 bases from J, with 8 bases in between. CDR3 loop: CASSVEDGETQYF. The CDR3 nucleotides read TGTGCCAGCAGCGTAGAGGATGGCGAGACCCAGTACTTC.